A single sample is the source of the 32 T cell receptor beta chains below, sequenced in a study of blood T cell repertoires in COVID-19. Assay used: immunoSEQ multiplex PCR; TCRdb lists only in-frame clones, some missing. The sample includes approximately 50,000 clones, approximately 85% of them seen just once. The sample was peripheral blood. These receptor sequences come from a human donor in a cohort sampled during active COVID-19.

The gene calls are TRBV9 and TRBJ1-5; D might be TRBD1 (6 bases). V was clipped by 4 bases and J by 3 bases, with 14 bases between them. This CDR3 spans 15 amino acids. Germline-derived CDR1 and CDR2 are SGDLS and YYNGEE. CDR3 nucleotide sequence: TGTGCCAGCAGCCCCCAACAGGGTTTCAATCAGCCCCAGCATTTT. Its protein is CASSPQQGFNQPQHF.

This chain uses TRBV19 with TRBJ2-6; 9 positions match TRBD1. Germline V gene lookup returns CDR1 LNHDA and CDR2 SQIVND (reference sequence). Unmatched junction bases numbered 9, after V lost 6 bases and J lost 0 bases. The CDR3 sequence is 18 residues long. The CDR3 DNA reads TGTGCCAGTAGATTCTCCGGGACAGGGAGCTCTGGGGCCAACGTCCTGACTTTC. Translation gives CASRFSGTGSSGANVLTF. Full variable domain (missing parts from reference TRBV19 and TRBJ2-6): DGGITQSPKYLFRKEGQNVTLSCEQNLNHDAMYWYRQDPGQGLRLIYYSQIVNDFQKGDIAEGYSVSREKKESFPLTVTSAQKNPTAFYLCASRFSGTGSSGANVLTFGAGSRLTVL.

The chain couples TRBV18 to TRBJ2-2; TRBD1 aligns across 9 bases. V dropped 3 bases and J dropped 4; count of bases not matched to a gene: 12. The CDR3 has 18 amino acids. Germline CDR1 KGHSH, CDR2 LQKENI. CDR3 sequence reads: CASSPRPKQGAVTGELFF. DNA for the CDR3: TGTGCCAGCTCACCCCGACCTAAACAGGGGGCAGTCACCGGGGAGCTGTTTTTT. Full variable domain (rest looked up from reference TRBV18 and TRBJ2-2): NAGVMQNPRHLVRRRGQEARLRCSPMKGHSHVYWYRQLPEEGLKFMVYLQKENIIDESGMPKERFSAEFPKEGPSILRIQQVVRGDSAAYFCASSPRPKQGAVTGELFFGEGSRLTVL.

The genes are TRBV5-1 and TRBJ2-7, with 7 bases aligning to TRBD2. The J segment lost 0 bases and the V segment lost 7 bases, leaving 4 bases of the junction unmatched. Germline V lookup: CDR1 SGHRS, CDR2 YFSETQ. The CDR3 length is 13 residues. The CDR3: CASALAVSYEQYF. DNA for the CDR3: TGCGCCAGCGCTCTAGCGGTCTCCTACGAGCAGTACTTC.

The CDR3 DNA reads TGTGCCAGCTTTTCAGGGGGCGCGGTAAATTCACCCCTCCACTTT. Its protein product is CASFSGGAVNSPLHF. The chain is built from TRBV6-5 and TRBJ1-6, with TRBD1 identical over 8 bases. CDR1 is MNHEY and CDR2 is SVGAGI in the germline V gene. Unmatched junction bases numbered 10, after V lost 8 bases and J lost 7 bases. The CDR3 extends over 15 amino acids.

This clone was picked up one time. The chain carries TRBV19 and TRBJ1-4; unclear D gene. CDR1 and CDR2 (germline): LNHDA, SQIVND (reference sequence). This CDR3 region has 13 residues. V lost 5 bases, J lost 7 bases, and 11 bases lay in between. The CDR3 bases are TGTGCCAGTAGTGACCTGGCGGGTGAAAAACTGTTTTTT. Translated, it gives CASSDLAGEKLFF.

This clone was counted a single time. The chain recombines TRBV7-8 with TRBJ2-7; D is perhaps TRBD1 (6 bases). The CDR3 runs 14 residues. The V gene lost 3 bases and the J gene lost 1 base, with 10 bases spanning the gap. The germline CDR1 and CDR2 sequences are SGHVS and FQNEAQ. The chain's CDR3 is CASSFGRGSYEQYF. CDR3 sequence (DNA): TGTGCCAGCAGCTTCGGCAGGGGATCCTACGAGCAGTACTTC.

The rearrangement joins TRBV7-2 to TRBJ2-3; 9 nucleotides align to TRBD2. Germline loops: CDR1 SGHTA, CDR2 FQGNSA. The CDR3 totals 15 residues. V trimming: 3 bases; J trimming: 4 bases; junction bases outside the gene matches: 5. CDR3 region: CASSFGGGASDTQYF. The DNA of the CDR3 is TGTGCCAGCAGCTTTGGCGGGGGGGCGTCAGATACGCAGTATTTT.

The rearrangement uses TRBV19 and TRBJ1-1; a weak D match, TRBD1 (6 bases). V lost 7 bases to trimming and J lost 5 bases, with 14 bases between them. The CDR3 runs to 13 residues. CDR1 is LNHDA and CDR2 is SQIVND in the germline V gene (reference sequence). The CDR3 region has the DNA TGTGCCAGTACACAGGGAGTAAGGACTGAAGCTTTCTTT. This gives the protein CASTQGVRTEAFF. The whole variable domain, remainder taken from reference TRBV19 and TRBJ1-1, is DGGITQSPKYLFRKEGQNVTLSCEQNLNHDAMYWYRQDPGQGLRLIYYSQIVNDFQKGDIAEGYSVSREKKESFPLTVTSAQKNPTAFYLCASTQGVRTEAFFGQGTRLTVV.

The chain recombines TRBV10-2 with TRBJ2-7, with 12 bases that match TRBD2. Germline V CDR1 and CDR2: WSHSY, SAAADI. The CDR3 spans 17 residues. V lost 3 bases to trimming and J lost 1 base; unmatched junction nucleotides: 7. The CDR3 DNA follows: TGCGCCAGCAGTGATTGGAAGACTAGCGGGAGTTCCTACGAGCAGTACTTC. Its protein product is CASSDWKTSGSSYEQYF.

The chain links TRBV19 to TRBJ2-3; tentative D call: TRBD1 (6 bases). Germline CDR1 and CDR2: LNHDA and SQIVND (reference sequence). The V end was cut by 4 bases, the J end by 5 bases, with 16 bases between. This CDR3 region has 15 residues. CDR3 bases: TGTGCCAGTAGTAGAGGCGGTGCAGGGGAAGATACGCAGTATTTT. Translating gives CASSRGGAGEDTQYF.

This chain joins TRBV10-1 and TRBJ1-1, with D perhaps TRBD1 (5 bases). The CDR3 extends over 13 amino acids. The V gene's germline CDR1 is WNHNN and CDR2 SYGVQD (reference sequence). The germline V and J ends were trimmed by 6 bases and 4 bases, with 12 bases remaining between them. In nucleotides, the CDR3 is TGCGCCAGCAGGGCAACAGGAAGCACTGAAGCTTTCTTT. Its protein is CASRATGSTEAFF.

This clone was counted between two and nine times. The CDR3 loop reads CAGGGNSPLHF. DNA for the CDR3: TGTGCCGGGGGCGGGAATTCACCCCTCCACTTT. The gene calls are TRBV30 and TRBJ1-6; D possibly corresponds to TRBD1 (6 bases). Germline V CDR1 and CDR2: GTSNPN, SVGIG (reference sequence). The CDR3 runs 11 residues. Trimming removed 8 bases at V and 7 bases at J, with 9 bases between.

CDR3 loop: CASSPYLQKDTQYF. The CDR3 DNA follows: TGTGCCAGCAGCCCTTATCTTCAGAAAGATACGCAGTATTTT. V usage is TRBV27 and J usage is TRBJ2-3; D not certain. Germline V CDR1 and CDR2: MNHEY, SMNVEV (reference sequence). The V and J ends lost 6 bases and 5 bases respectively, with 15 bases between them. This CDR3 is 14 amino acids long.

This chain connects TRBV6-4 to TRBJ1-2; 11 bases line up with TRBD1. This CDR3 is 15 amino acids long. The junction had 7 bases not matched to a gene; V was cut back by 6 bases and J by 4 bases. Germline V gene data show CDR1 as MRHNA and CDR2 as SNTAGT. The CDR3 DNA reads as TGTGCCAGCAGACAAGGACAGGGGGCAGGCTATGGCTACACCTTC. Protein: CASRQGQGAGYGYTF.

J is TRBJ1-1 and V is TRBV7-2; D remains unclear. Germline V gives CDR1 SGHTA, CDR2 FQGNSA. The germline V and J ends were trimmed by 4 bases and 3 bases, with 12 bases remaining between them. The CDR3 covers 14 residues. DNA of the CDR3: TGTGCCAGCAGCTATAGAGCCGGGGACACTGAAGCTTTCTTT. Translating it yields CASSYRAGDTEAFF.

This chain links TRBV27 with TRBJ1-1; no definite D call. Germline CDR1 and CDR2: MNHEY and SMNVEV (reference sequence). V lost 6 bases and J lost 0, with 11 bases in between. This CDR3 has 14 amino acids. The CDR3 DNA follows: TGTGCCAGCAGATCATTACAGCTGAACACTGAAGCTTTCTTT. Translated, it gives CASRSLQLNTEAFF.

The chain has TRBV5-1 and TRBJ1-1; D not resolved. Between the trimmed V and J ends, which lost 2 bases and 1 base, there was a span of 12 bases. CDR1 SGHRS and CDR2 YFSETQ come from the germline V gene. This CDR3 has 15 residues. The CDR3 nucleotides read TGCGCCAGCAGCTTTCGTTCTGAGGGGAACACTGAAGCTTTCTTT. As protein: CASSFRSEGNTEAFF.

The chain links TRBV4-2 to TRBJ1-2, with no clear D. Germline V gives CDR1 LGHNA, CDR2 YNFKEQ. The V end was cut by 1 base, the J end by 8 bases, with 14 bases between. The CDR3 extends over 14 amino acids. The CDR3 region has the DNA TGTGCCAGCAGCCAAGTACCTCAAACGGGGGGCTACACCTTC. As protein: CASSQVPQTGGYTF.

V is TRBV5-1 and J is TRBJ2-7; weak D call: TRBD2 (5 bases). V lost 0 bases and J lost 6, with 10 bases in between. The CDR3 runs to 13 residues. Germline V gene sequence: CDR1 SGHRS, CDR2 YFSETQ. The CDR3 nucleotides are TGCGCCAGCAGCTTGGCCGGGATCCGCGAGCAGTACTTC. Translation gives CASSLAGIREQYF.

The chain carries TRBV19 and TRBJ2-1; TRBD2 matches at 7 bases. The germline V gene has CDR1 LNHDA and CDR2 SQIVND (reference sequence). The CDR3 loop spans 17 amino acids. The trim removed 3 bases at V and 12 bases at J, leaving 20 bases unmatched. The CDR3 sequence is CASSMGLSLERGLGQFF. The CDR3 nucleotides are TGTGCCAGTAGTATGGGTTTATCCCTCGAGCGGGGCCTGGGGCAGTTCTTC.

The J gene is TRBJ1-1, the V gene TRBV6-5, with D perhaps TRBD1 (6 bases). This CDR3 has 15 amino acids. V dropped 0 bases and J dropped 2 bases, with 10 bases sitting between them. Germline V gene sequence: CDR1 MNHEY, CDR2 SVGAGI. In DNA, the CDR3 is TGTGCCAGCAGTTACTCCTGGACAGACAACACTGAAGCTTTCTTT. Its translation: CASSYSWTDNTEAFF.

The chain carries TRBV18 and TRBJ1-5; TRBD1 is a possible D gene (6 bases). The germline V gene encodes CDR1 KGHSH and CDR2 LQKENI. Trimming took off 3 bases at V and 1 base at J, with 13 bases between the two ends. The CDR3 loop spans 16 amino acids. CDR3 coding DNA: TGTGCCAGCTCACCGCGGGAGGGGGGCAGCAATCAGCCCCAGCATTTT. Residues: CASSPREGGSNQPQHF.

This chain joins TRBV29-1 and TRBJ2-3; D may be TRBD1 (5 bases). V lost 7 bases, J lost 3 bases, and 14 bases lay in between. This CDR3 region has 13 residues. CDR1 and CDR2 from the germline V gene are SQVTM and ANQGSEA. CDR3 loop: CSGAAGPTDTQYF. In DNA, the CDR3 is TGCAGCGGGGCGGCAGGGCCTACAGATACGCAGTATTTT.

As for this clone: Germline and junction disagree at one end, which may indicate a read error. V and J are TRBV3-1 (or the pseudogene TRBV3-2) and TRBJ1-2; D possibly corresponds to TRBD1 (6 bases). Germline CDR1 reads LGHDT; CDR2 reads YNNKEL (reference sequence). This CDR3 is 12 amino acids long. This CDR3 reads CASSVGTSDVRF. CDR3 nucleotides: TGTGCCAGCAGCGTTGGGACATCCGACGTCAGATTC.

V usage is TRBV10-3 and J usage is TRBJ2-3, with a tentative D call TRBD2 (5 bases). Between the trimmed V and J ends, which lost 2 bases and 0 bases, there was a span of 9 bases. The germline CDR1 and CDR2 sequences are ENHRY and SYGVKD. The CDR3 is made up of 15 amino acids. The CDR3 region has the DNA TGTGCCATCAGTGAGGAGGGCCGGAGCACAGATACGCAGTATTTT. This encodes CAISEEGRSTDTQYF.

The chain employs TRBV2 and TRBJ2-6; 11 nucleotides match TRBD1. The V gene's germline CDR1 is SNHLY and CDR2 FYNNEI. This CDR3 has 19 amino acids. J gave up 2 bases and V 2 bases, and 8 bases lay outside the gene matches. The chain's CDR3 is CASSEWSGTGGTGANVLTF. In DNA form, the CDR3 reads TGTGCCAGCAGTGAATGGTCCGGGACAGGGGGTACTGGGGCCAACGTCCTGACTTTC.

The chain carries TRBV28 and TRBJ2-6, with 7 bases that match TRBD2. Germline trimming cut 3 bases from V and 3 bases from J; bases unmatched to any gene: 2. This CDR3 has 15 amino acids. Germline CDR1 and CDR2: MDHEN and SYDVKM. The CDR3 region has the DNA TGTGCCAGCAGTTTCCGGGGGGATGGGGCCAACGTCCTGACTTTC. Residues: CASSFRGDGANVLTF.

The chain is built from TRBV5-6 and TRBJ1-2; 9 bases are a match to TRBD1. With V trimmed by 6 bases and J by 10 bases, 10 bases remained unmatched. The CDR3 is 13 amino acids. Germline V gives CDR1 SGHDT, CDR2 YYEEEE. The DNA of the CDR3 is TGTGCCAGCACCTCGGGGACAGGGATCGTCTACACCTTC. It yields the protein CASTSGTGIVYTF. Combining the CDR3 with reference TRBV5-6 and TRBJ1-2 gives the whole variable domain DAGVTQSPTHLIKTRGQQVTLRCSPKSGHDTVSWYQQALGQGPQFIFQYYEEEERQRGNFPDRFSGHQFPNYSSELNVNALLLGDSALYLCASTSGTGIVYTFGSGTRLTVV.

V gene TRBV4-1 combines with J gene TRBJ2-5, with a tentative D call TRBD1 (5 bases). CDR3 size: 14 residues. V shed 4 bases and J shed 1 base, with 10 bases lying between them. Germline CDR1 and CDR2: MGHRA and YSYEKL. The CDR3 DNA reads TGCGCCAGCAGCCTACGGACAAGCCAAGAGACCCAGTACTTC. Amino acids: CASSLRTSQETQYF.

The rearrangement joins TRBV5-1 to TRBJ1-2; 12 nucleotides match TRBD1. The V and J ends lost 2 bases and 6 bases, in that order; junction bases with no gene match: 5. Germline CDR1 is SGHRS and CDR2 is YFSETQ. The CDR3 loop spans 15 amino acids. The CDR3: CASSFTGQGADGYTF. CDR3 bases: TGCGCCAGCAGCTTCACGGGACAGGGGGCGGATGGCTACACCTTC.

The V call is TRBV5-3, the J call TRBJ1-5; D possibly corresponds to TRBD1 (5 bases). TRBV5-3 is an ORF, with its function uncertain. The CDR3 has 18 amino acids. V gave up 1 base and J gave up 4 bases, with 21 bases separating them. The CDR3 bases are TGTGCCAGAAGCTTGAGTCTTAGGGCCAGGGCCCGTAATCAGCCCCAGCATTTT. Translating gives CARSLSLRARARNQPQHF.